Below are 27 T cell receptor beta chains sequenced from a single sample in a study of spatial heterogeneity in lung cancer (dated by TCRdb to between 2018 and 2021). Libraries were made using 5' RACE. Sequenced on a NextSeq 500. Using fastp at Q25 and MiXCR, TCRdb reprocessed the public reads and kept productive beta chains. Under each unique CDR3 protein, matching rows form one entry showing the most common genes and DNA. The sample contains 7,500 to 8,000 distinct CDR3 sequences, 8.6% of them found a single time. 45% to 50% of the sample is held by the ten biggest clonotypes. The time point label corresponds to: sample taken at primary tumor resection. For TCR sequencing, whole RNA was extracted from tumor and nontumor lung tissue, or from cryopreserved PBMC samples, and no cell sorting was done. Sequenced here: PBMCs, sampled at surgery. The receptor source for this set is a male donor with early-stage non-small cell lung cancer.

In its sample, this clonotype was seen many times. In a library made to pick up alpha chains, this beta chain is a stray read with a size that means little. The chain recombines TRBV7-2 with TRBJ2-4; D not resolved. Trimming stripped 5 bases from V and 0 bases from J, with 14 bases between. Germline-derived CDR1 and CDR2 are SGHTA and FQGNSA. The CDR3 covers 16 residues. The CDR3 spells CASSPRVVLAKNIQYF. The CDR3 nucleotides are TGTGCCAGCAGCCCCCGAGTGGTGCTAGCCAAAAACATTCAGTACTTC.

This clonotype has a count of ten or more. This beta chain lies outside the target of a library built for alpha chains; its clone size means little. In DNA, the CDR3 is TGTGCCAGCAGCTTAGATACAGGGGGCGCAGAGACCCAGTACTTC. Amino acid sequence: CASSLDTGGAETQYF. The J gene is TRBJ2-5, the V gene TRBV5-5, with 9 bases that match TRBD1. The CDR3 covers 15 residues. The V gene's germline CDR1 is SGHKS and CDR2 YYEKEE (reference sequence). The trim removed 2 bases at V and 4 bases at J, leaving 6 bases unmatched. Complete variable domain (other parts from reference TRBV5-5 and TRBJ2-5): DAGVTQSPTHLIKTRGQQVTLRCSPISGHKSVSWYQQVLGQGPQFIFQYYEKEERGRGNFPDRFSARQFPNYSSELNVNALLLGDSALYLCASSLDTGGAETQYFGPGTRLLVL.

Ten or more counts support this clonotype. The library was prepared for alpha chains; this beta chain is a stray read, so its frequency means little. The chain couples TRBV2 to TRBJ1-5; a possible D gene is TRBD1 (6 bases). Germline CDR1 reads SNHLY; CDR2 reads FYNNEI. This CDR3 region has 14 residues. Trimming pared 3 bases from V and 3 bases from J, leaving 9 bases between. As DNA, the CDR3 is TGTGCCAGCAGTGAGACAGGCTTCAATCAGCCCCAGCATTTT. This sequence encodes CASSETGFNQPQHF.

This clonotype was picked up one time. This beta chain is off target for a library built for alpha chains, so its abundance means little. This chain joins TRBV18 and TRBJ1-2; TRBD1 is a possible D gene (5 bases). The CDR3 covers 15 residues. V gave up 3 bases and J gave up 5 bases, with 16 bases separating them. Germline loops: CDR1 KGHSH, CDR2 LQKENI. CDR3: CASSPMPGPIYGYTF. Written as DNA, the CDR3 is TGTGCCAGCTCACCCATGCCGGGACCCATTTATGGCTACACCTTC.

The table lists this clonotype with many counts. Since it is a stray read in a library aimed at alpha chains, this beta chain has a size that is not meaningful. The chain links TRBV7-9 to TRBJ1-2, with D unresolved. V lost 2 bases to trimming and J lost 3 bases, with 10 bases between them. The CDR3 sequence is 14 residues long. CDR1 and CDR2 from the germline V gene are SEHNR and FQNEAQ (reference sequence). The CDR3 nucleotides read TGTGCCAGCAGCTTAAGTATAACACACTATGGCTACACCTTC. Protein sequence: CASSLSITHYGYTF.

This clonotype was detected many times. This beta chain represents an off-target read in a library built for alpha chains; its size is of limited meaning. This chain uses TRBV5-1 with TRBJ2-1; no clear D gene. The ends were cut back, 4 bases at V and 8 bases at J, with 16 bases in the middle. The CDR3 loop spans 14 amino acids. Germline CDR1 SGHRS, CDR2 YFSETQ. DNA of the CDR3: TGCGCCAGCAGCGTACAACCCAATGCGGATGAGCAGTTCTTC. Translation: CASSVQPNADEQFF.

This clonotype was observed at least ten times. This beta chain slipped into a library made for alpha chains as a stray read, so its size is not meaningful. V gene TRBV7-9 combines with J gene TRBJ2-1, with 7 bases lining up with TRBD1. CDR1 is SEHNR, CDR2 FQNEAQ, per germline (reference sequence). CDR3 length: 16 amino acids. V was pared by 6 bases and J by 9 bases, with 17 bases of the junction left unmatched. The CDR3: CASRSQGDSQWGEQFF. In DNA, the CDR3 is TGTGCCAGCAGAAGCCAGGGGGATTCACAATGGGGTGAGCAGTTCTTC.

This clonotype showed up many times. Because the library targeted alpha chains, this beta chain is an off-target read whose size means little. The chain links TRBV2 to TRBJ2-3; TRBD2 might be the D (5 bases). V lost 4 bases and J 3 bases, leaving 17 bases between the germline ends. Germline V lookup: CDR1 SNHLY, CDR2 FYNNEI. The CDR3 loop spans 16 amino acids. CDR3 sequence: CASSGVFGEPTDTQYF. DNA of the CDR3: TGTGCCAGCAGTGGTGTTTTCGGGGAACCAACAGATACGCAGTATTTT.

This clonotype was recorded many times. A library made for alpha chains picked up this beta chain off target, so its size means little. The V call is TRBV27, the J call TRBJ2-4, with D possibly being TRBD2 (5 bases). This CDR3 contains 17 residues. Germline V gene data show CDR1 as MNHEY and CDR2 as SMNVEV (reference sequence). V lost 3 bases and J lost 0, with 15 bases in between. In DNA, the CDR3 is TGTGCCAGCAGTTTTGCCCTACCCGGGGAAGCCAAAAACATTCAGTACTTC. It yields the protein CASSFALPGEAKNIQYF.

This clonotype was counted ten times or more. With the library built for alpha chains, this beta chain is off target and its frequency is not meaningful. The chain has TRBV12-3 or TRBV12-4 and TRBJ1-3, with TRBD1 identical over 9 bases. The CDR3 loop spans 14 amino acids. V dropped 6 bases and J dropped 5; count of bases not matched to a gene: 5. For the CDR3, the DNA is TGTGCCAGCAGACACAGGGGGCGAAGAAACACCATATATTTT. Its protein product is CASRHRGRRNTIYF.

This clonotype was observed many times. In a library made to pick up alpha chains, this beta chain is a stray read with a size that means little. This sequence joins TRBV9 and TRBJ2-5; TRBD2 aligns across 11 bases. Germline V CDR1 and CDR2: SGDLS, YYNGEE. V was clipped by 4 bases and J by 4 bases; unmatched bases: 6. CDR3 length: 15 amino acids. DNA for the CDR3: TGTGCCAGCAGCCCCTTCGGACTAGCGGGAGAGACCCAGTACTTC. Its translation: CASSPFGLAGETQYF.

About this clonotype: Within a library made for alpha chains, this beta chain is off target, and its count is uninformative. The J gene is TRBJ2-3, the V gene TRBV10-2, with 7 bases aligning to TRBD2. The CDR3 loop spans 14 amino acids. Germline V gene lookup returns CDR1 WSHSY and CDR2 SAAADI. V dropped 8 bases and J dropped 0; count of bases not matched to a gene: 5. In DNA, the CDR3 is TGCGCCAGCGAGAGCGGGGCAAGCACAGATACGCAGTATTTT. Protein: CASESGASTDTQYF.

About this clonotype: The size of this beta chain means little, since it is a stray read in a library made for alpha chains. This rearrangement joins TRBV7-2 to TRBJ2-2, with D unclear. V dropped 3 bases and J dropped 6 bases, with 5 bases sitting between them. CDR1 is SGHTA and CDR2 is FQGNSA in the germline V gene. This CDR3 contains 12 residues. The CDR3 DNA follows: TGTGCCAGCAGCTTGGATGCCGGGGAGCTGTTTTTT. Protein sequence: CASSLDAGELFF. Complete variable domain (other parts from reference TRBV7-2 and TRBJ2-2): GAGVSQSPSNKVTEKGKDVELRCDPISGHTALYWYRQSLGQGLEFLIYFQGNSAPDKSGLPSDRFSAERTGGSVSTLTIQRTQQEDSAVYLCASSLDAGELFFGEGSRLTVL.

This clonotype has a count of ten or more. This beta chain slipped into a library made for alpha chains as a stray read, so its size is not meaningful. The chain recombines TRBV7-2 with TRBJ1-4; 7 nucleotides match TRBD1. Germline V gene data show CDR1 as SGHTA and CDR2 as FQGNSA. V was clipped by 5 bases and J by 7 bases; unmatched bases: 13. The CDR3 loop spans 16 amino acids. CDR3 residues: CASSPTQGGLSEKLFF. The CDR3 DNA is TGTGCCAGCAGCCCCACGCAAGGGGGCTTGAGTGAAAAACTGTTTTTT.

This clonotype occurred many times. Found in a library prepared for alpha chains, this beta chain is an off-target read, and its abundance has little meaning. The genes are TRBV27 and TRBJ2-6; D perhaps matches TRBD2 (6 bases). The CDR3 runs to 18 residues. The V and J ends lost 4 bases and 2 bases respectively, with 18 bases between them. Germline CDR1 and CDR2: MNHEY and SMNVEV (reference sequence). The CDR3 is CASSSLMGWGAGANVLTF. CDR3 nucleotides: TGTGCCAGCAGTTCCTTAATGGGTTGGGGGGCTGGGGCCAACGTCCTGACTTTC.

On this clonotype: This beta chain was picked up by a library intended for alpha chains and is off target, so its count carries little meaning. The rearrangement uses TRBV7-2 and TRBJ1-2; 7 positions agree with TRBD1. V lost 5 bases, J lost 8 bases, and 8 bases stayed unmatched. Per germline, CDR1 SGHTA and CDR2 FQGNSA. This CDR3 is 13 amino acids long. CDR3 nucleotides: TGTGCCAGCAGCCCGGGACAGTTCCCGGGCTACACCTTC. Its protein is CASSPGQFPGYTF.

A word on this clonotype: This beta chain is an off-target read within a library intended for alpha chains, so its frequency means little. The chain is built from TRBV20-1 and TRBJ1-5, with TRBD1 identical over 9 bases. Unmatched junction bases numbered 9, after V lost 5 bases and J lost 7 bases. The CDR3 extends over 14 amino acids. Germline loops: CDR1 DFQATT, CDR2 SNEGSKA (reference sequence). CDR3 nucleotide sequence: TGCAGTGCTGGCCCCGGGACAGGGCTACAGCCCCAGCATTTT. Its protein product is CSAGPGTGLQPQHF.

Many counts were recorded for this clonotype. The library was built for alpha chains, so this beta chain is an off-target read and its size means little. DNA of the CDR3: TGTGCCAGCAGTTACTCGTCCGGGTCTCTTCCCTACGAGCAGTACTTC. Its translation is CASSYSSGSLPYEQYF. V gene TRBV6-2 or TRBV6-3 combines with J gene TRBJ2-7; D gene unclear. Germline V gene data show CDR1 as MNHEY and CDR2 as SVGEGT. The CDR3 is made up of 16 amino acids. V shed 0 bases and J shed 2 bases, with 14 bases lying between them.

Points on this clonotype: This beta chain appears as a stray read in a library generated for alpha chains; its size is not informative. The genes are TRBV4-1 and TRBJ2-5; D uncertain. Germline CDR1 and CDR2: MGHRA and YSYEKL. The CDR3 is made up of 16 amino acids. Trimming stripped 3 bases from V and 0 bases from J, with 14 bases between. CDR3 protein: CASSQLKAVDQETQYF. The CDR3, as DNA: TGCGCCAGCAGCCAGCTCAAGGCCGTCGACCAAGAGACCCAGTACTTC.

This clonotype was seen many times. Because this beta chain is a stray read in a library intended to capture alpha chains, its abundance should not be given much weight. The chain carries TRBV5-1 and TRBJ2-1; 13 bases fit TRBD2. The germline V gene has CDR1 SGHRS and CDR2 YFSETQ. V lost 8 bases to trimming and J lost 5 bases; unmatched junction nucleotides: 4. The CDR3 is made up of 14 amino acids. The CDR3 region is CASTSGRGHNEQFF. The DNA of the CDR3 is TGCGCCAGTACTAGCGGGAGGGGCCACAATGAGCAGTTCTTC.

Ten or more counts support this clonotype. Since the library was made to target alpha chains, this beta chain is a stray read and its abundance is not meaningful. The genes are TRBV12-3 or TRBV12-4 and TRBJ2-1; D is unresolved. This CDR3 region has 10 residues. The V end lost 6 bases, the J end lost 7 bases, and 4 bases lay between the germline ends. The CDR3 DNA sequence: TGTGCCAGCAGGAGTAATGAGCAGTTCTTC. Protein: CASRSNEQFF.

Many counts were recorded for this clonotype. This beta chain was picked up by a library intended for alpha chains and is off target, so its count carries little meaning. The V and J genes are TRBV12-3 or TRBV12-4 and TRBJ1-6; 7 bases fit TRBD1. This CDR3 comprises 15 residues. Unmatched junction bases numbered 4, after V lost 1 base and J lost 7 bases. The CDR3 DNA reads TGTGCCAGCAGTTTAGAGGGGGCTTACAATTCACCCCTCCACTTT. Its translation: CASSLEGAYNSPLHF.

This clonotype was detected many times. This beta chain was picked up by a library intended for alpha chains and is off target, so its count carries little meaning. The V call is TRBV6-1, the J call TRBJ1-5; D uncertain. V was shortened by 2 bases and J by 0 bases, with 8 bases between the two germline ends. The germline CDR1 and CDR2 sequences are MNHNS and SASEGT. The CDR3 runs 15 residues. The CDR3 sequence is CASSEPGISNQPQHF. In DNA form, the CDR3 reads TGTGCCAGCAGTGAACCCGGCATTAGCAATCAGCCCCAGCATTTT.

On this clonotype: Because the library targeted alpha chains, this beta chain is an off-target read whose size means little. Written as DNA, the CDR3 is TGTGCCAGCAGCTCACAGTACTTC. Translated, it gives CASSSQYF. This chain uses TRBV12-3 or TRBV12-4 with TRBJ2-7; D is uncertain. The CDR3 extends over 8 amino acids. The ends were cut back, 6 bases at V and 10 bases at J, with 4 bases in the middle.

Many counts were recorded for this clonotype. Little can be read into the size of this beta chain, an off-target read in a library designed for alpha chains. The rearrangement joins TRBV18 to TRBJ2-7, with 7 bases identical to TRBD1. Germline V gene sequence: CDR1 KGHSH, CDR2 LQKENI. CDR3 length equals 13 residues. J lost 3 bases, V lost 5 bases, and 4 bases had no gene match. CDR3 coding DNA: TGTGCCAGCTCAGAGACAGGGAACTACGAGCAGTACTTC. Encoded protein: CASSETGNYEQYF.

Ten or more counts support this clonotype. Little can be read into the size of this beta chain, an off-target read in a library designed for alpha chains. As DNA, the CDR3 is TGTGCCAGCAGCTTAGGGCCCGGAGACCAAGAGACCCAGTACTTC. It is translated as CASSLGPGDQETQYF. The rearrangement uses TRBV7-8 and TRBJ2-5; D remains ambiguous. The germline V gene has CDR1 SGHVS and CDR2 FQNEAQ. The CDR3 loop spans 15 amino acids. V was cut by 1 base and J by 0 bases, with 9 bases left in between.

Many counts were recorded for this clonotype. A library made for alpha chains picked up this beta chain off target, so its size means little. This chain joins TRBV20-1 and TRBJ1-1; D is undetermined. The CDR3 consists of 13 residues. Germline V gives CDR1 DFQATT, CDR2 SNEGSKA (reference sequence). As DNA, the CDR3 is TGCAGGGCCGTCTCGACAATTCGCACTGAAGCTTTCTTT. Translation: CRAVSTIRTEAFF.